This T cell receptor beta chain was observed in a study of low-dose radiotherapy and immunotherapy resistance in tumors. Whole-study context: Cohort 2 patients were irradiated with 1 Gy every two weeks, reaching 13 Gy over 26 weeks. Dosing of intravenous cyclophosphamide at 200 mg/m2 occurred every two weeks and took place one day prior to radiation and immunotherapy. The study gave patients oral aspirin 300 mg daily for four cycles from cycle 1 day 1.

Germline CDR1 reads LNHDA; CDR2 reads SQIVND (reference sequence). The CDR3 is 11 residues long. V dropped 7 bases and J dropped 5 bases, with 7 bases sitting between them. Both TCRalpha and TCRbeta chains were reverse transcribed with V-gene-specific primers. For amplifying TCRs, the PCR ran for 20 to 25 cycles with Phusion, which was used together with a constant-region primer and the adapter on the V primers. A single record per CDR3 protein comes from TCRdb applying MiXCR to the reads. The sample lists under 110,000 distinct CDR3 sequences; roughly 20% were seen once. Stated time point: after trial treatment. Treatment: LDRT plus nivolumab, ipilimumab, low-dose cyclophosphamide and aspirin (RACIN trial). Each donor was administered nivolumab, ipilimumab, aspirin, low-dose cyclophosphamide and low-dose radiotherapy. This clonotype was detected ten times or more.

The sequence came from a male donor with prostate cancer. This chain connects TRBV19 to TRBJ2-3; the D gene is possibly TRBD1 (5 bases). The sequenced sample was PBMCs, obtained after low-dose radiotherapy plus immunotherapy. Written as DNA, the CDR3 is TGTGCCAGTACTCAGGGAGATACGCAGTATTTT. Protein sequence: CASTQGDTQYF.